This T cell receptor (beta chain) comes out of a study of cytomegalovirus exposure and HLA in healthy donors. Study-level results: Associated with cytomegalovirus, according to the listing, were 170 or so TCR beta chains. In the approximately 130 validation repertoires, about 94% of cluster scores exceeded 0, per a later analysis.

Method: immunoSEQ multiplex PCR; TCRdb's copy keeps in-frame clones and lacks some. Of about 200,000 clones listed, approximately 87% are singletons. The donors were part of the validation cohort, which consisted of some 120 subjects and was separate from the first cohort of several hundred subjects. The CDR3 is 12 amino acids. Trimming took off 5 bases at V and 4 bases at J, with 9 bases between the two ends. Germline V CDR1 and CDR2: MNHNS, SASEGT. Details on this clone: As yet, its antigen is unknown.

This chain uses TRBV6-1 with TRBJ2-7, with TRBD2 as a possible D gene (5 bases). The specimen was PBMCs. This receptor was taken from a woman younger than 30 in good health and CMV-seronegative. This CDR3 reads CASSSGKYEQYF. The CDR3 nucleotides read TGTGCCAGCAGTTCCGGGAAGTACGAGCAGTACTTC.